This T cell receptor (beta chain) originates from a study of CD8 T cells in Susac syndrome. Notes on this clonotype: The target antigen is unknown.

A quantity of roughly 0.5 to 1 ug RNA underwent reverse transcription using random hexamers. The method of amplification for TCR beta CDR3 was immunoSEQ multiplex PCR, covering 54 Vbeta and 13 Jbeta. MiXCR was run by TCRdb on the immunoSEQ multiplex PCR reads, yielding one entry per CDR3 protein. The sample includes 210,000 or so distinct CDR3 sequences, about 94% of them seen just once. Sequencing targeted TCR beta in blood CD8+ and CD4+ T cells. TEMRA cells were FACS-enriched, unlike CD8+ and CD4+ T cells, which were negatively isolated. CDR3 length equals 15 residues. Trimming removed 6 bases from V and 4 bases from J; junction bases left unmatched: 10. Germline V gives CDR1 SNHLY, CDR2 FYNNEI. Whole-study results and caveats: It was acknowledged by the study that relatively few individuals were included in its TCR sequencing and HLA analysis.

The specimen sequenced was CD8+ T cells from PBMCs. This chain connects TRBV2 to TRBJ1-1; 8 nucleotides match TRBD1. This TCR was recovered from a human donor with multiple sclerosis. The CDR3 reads CASREATGVSTEAFF. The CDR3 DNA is TGTGCCAGCAGGGAGGCGACAGGGGTGAGCACTGAAGCTTTCTTT.